One TCR beta chain is described in this entry. The sample originates from a study of control samples from healthy donors and cancer patients. Here immunoSEQ multiplex PCR was the method, and the copy in TCRdb shows in-frame clones only, minus some. This sample yields 60,000 to 75,000 clones, of which over 75% are seen a single time; roughly 6% belongs to the top ten. The germline gives CDR1 GTSNPN, CDR2 SVGIG (reference sequence). This CDR3 comprises 12 residues. The V and J ends lost 1 base and 4 bases respectively, with 7 bases between them. The sequenced sample was blood. The receptor was derived from a man in his forties in good health. The chain joins TRBV30 to TRBJ1-2; no reliable D call. The CDR3 loop reads CAWSAYSYGYTF. CDR3 DNA sequence: TGTGCCTGGAGTGCCTACAGCTATGGCTACACCTTC.